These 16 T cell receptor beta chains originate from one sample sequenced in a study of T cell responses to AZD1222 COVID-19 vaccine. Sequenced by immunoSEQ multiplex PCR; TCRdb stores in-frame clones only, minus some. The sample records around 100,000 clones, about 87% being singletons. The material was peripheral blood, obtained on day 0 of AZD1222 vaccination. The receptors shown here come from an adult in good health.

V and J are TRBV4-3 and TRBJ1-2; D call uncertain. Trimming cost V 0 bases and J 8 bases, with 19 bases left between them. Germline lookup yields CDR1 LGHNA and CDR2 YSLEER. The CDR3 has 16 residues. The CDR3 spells CASSQEMNRELWGYTF. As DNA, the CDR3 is TGCGCCAGCAGCCAAGAAATGAACCGCGAGCTCTGGGGCTACACCTTC.

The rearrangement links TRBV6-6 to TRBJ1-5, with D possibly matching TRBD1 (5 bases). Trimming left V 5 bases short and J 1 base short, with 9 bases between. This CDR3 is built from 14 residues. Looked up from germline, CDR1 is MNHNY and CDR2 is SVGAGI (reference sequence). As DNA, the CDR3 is TGTGCCAGCAGTCAAAGACAGAGCAATCAGCCCCAGCATTTT. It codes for CASSQRQSNQPQHF.

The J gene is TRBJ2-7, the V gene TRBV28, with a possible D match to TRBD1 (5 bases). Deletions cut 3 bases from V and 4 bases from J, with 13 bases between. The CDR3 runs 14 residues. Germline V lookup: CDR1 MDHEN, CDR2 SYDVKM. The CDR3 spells CASSFQGFGYEQYF. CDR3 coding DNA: TGTGCCAGCAGTTTTCAGGGATTCGGATACGAGCAGTACTTC.

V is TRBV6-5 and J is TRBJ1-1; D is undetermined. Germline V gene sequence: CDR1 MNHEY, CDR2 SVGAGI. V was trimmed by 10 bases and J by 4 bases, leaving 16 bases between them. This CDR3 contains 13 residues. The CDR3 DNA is TGTGCCATCCAGTTCTTAGGCGGCACTGAAGCTTTCTTT. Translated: CAIQFLGGTEAFF.

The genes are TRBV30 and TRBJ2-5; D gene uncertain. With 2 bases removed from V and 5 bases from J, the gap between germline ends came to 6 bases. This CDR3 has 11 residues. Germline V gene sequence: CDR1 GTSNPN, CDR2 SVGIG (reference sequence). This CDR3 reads CAWSPRETQYF. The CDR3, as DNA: TGTGCCTGGAGTCCAAGGGAGACCCAGTACTTC.

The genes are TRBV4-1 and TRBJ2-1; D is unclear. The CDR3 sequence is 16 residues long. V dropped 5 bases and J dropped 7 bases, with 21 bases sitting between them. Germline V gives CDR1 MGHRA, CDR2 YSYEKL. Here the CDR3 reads CASSARWAEAGNEQFF. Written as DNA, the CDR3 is TGCGCCAGCAGCGCGAGATGGGCCGAGGCAGGAAATGAGCAGTTCTTC.

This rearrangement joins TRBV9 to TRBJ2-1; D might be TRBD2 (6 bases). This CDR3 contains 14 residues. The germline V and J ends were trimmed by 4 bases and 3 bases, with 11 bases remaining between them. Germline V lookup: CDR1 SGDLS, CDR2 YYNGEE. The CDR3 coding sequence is TGTGCCAGCAGCTCAGGAGGGAGCTACAATGAGCAGTTCTTC. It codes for CASSSGGSYNEQFF.

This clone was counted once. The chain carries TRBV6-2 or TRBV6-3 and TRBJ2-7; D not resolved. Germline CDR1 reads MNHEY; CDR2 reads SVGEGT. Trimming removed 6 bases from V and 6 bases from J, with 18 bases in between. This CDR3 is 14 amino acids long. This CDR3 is CASSTQNRLLEQYF. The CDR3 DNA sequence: TGTGCCAGCAGCACTCAAAATCGGCTTCTCGAGCAGTACTTC.

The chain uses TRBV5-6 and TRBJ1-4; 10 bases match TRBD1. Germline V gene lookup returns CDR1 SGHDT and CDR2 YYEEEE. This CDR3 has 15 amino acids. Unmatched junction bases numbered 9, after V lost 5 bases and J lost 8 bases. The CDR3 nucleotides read TGTGCCAGCAGTTCACCGGGACAGGGGCGAGAAAAACTGTTTTTT. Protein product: CASSSPGQGREKLFF. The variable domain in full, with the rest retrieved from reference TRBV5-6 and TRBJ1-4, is DAGVTQSPTHLIKTRGQQVTLRCSPKSGHDTVSWYQQALGQGPQFIFQYYEEEERQRGNFPDRFSGHQFPNYSSELNVNALLLGDSALYLCASSSPGQGREKLFFGSGTQLSVL.

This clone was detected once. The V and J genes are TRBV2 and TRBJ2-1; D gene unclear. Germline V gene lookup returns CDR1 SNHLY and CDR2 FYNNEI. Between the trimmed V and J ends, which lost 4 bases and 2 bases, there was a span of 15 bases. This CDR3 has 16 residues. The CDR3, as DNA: TGTGCCAGCAGTGTACTCGGTCTATTCGCCTACAATGAGCAGTTCTTC. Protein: CASSVLGLFAYNEQFF.

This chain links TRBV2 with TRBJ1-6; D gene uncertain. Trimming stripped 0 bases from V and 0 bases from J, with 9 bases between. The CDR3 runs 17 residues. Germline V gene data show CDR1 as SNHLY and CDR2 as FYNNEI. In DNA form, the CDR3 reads TGTGCCAGCAGTGAAGCAGGGAAGAGCTCCTATAATTCACCCCTCCACTTT. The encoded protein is CASSEAGKSSYNSPLHF.

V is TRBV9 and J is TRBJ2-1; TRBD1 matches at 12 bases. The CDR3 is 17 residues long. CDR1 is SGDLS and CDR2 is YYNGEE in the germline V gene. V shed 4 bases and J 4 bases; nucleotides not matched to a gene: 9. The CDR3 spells CASSHPTGQGAYNEQFF. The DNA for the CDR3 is TGTGCCAGCAGCCACCCCACGGGACAGGGGGCATACAATGAGCAGTTCTTC.

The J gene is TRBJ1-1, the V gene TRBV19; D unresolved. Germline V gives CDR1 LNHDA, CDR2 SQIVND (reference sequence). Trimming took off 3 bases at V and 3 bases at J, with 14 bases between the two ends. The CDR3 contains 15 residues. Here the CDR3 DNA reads TGTGCCAGTAGTATCATTTGGCCAGCCCACACTGAAGCTTTCTTT. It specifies CASSIIWPAHTEAFF.

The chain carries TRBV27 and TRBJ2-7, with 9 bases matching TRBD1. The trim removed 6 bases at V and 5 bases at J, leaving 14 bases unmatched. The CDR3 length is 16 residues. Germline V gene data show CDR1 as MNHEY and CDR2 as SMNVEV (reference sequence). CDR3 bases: TGTGCCAGCAGACAGTCCCGGGACAGGGCCCCTCACGAGCAGTACTTC. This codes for CASRQSRDRAPHEQYF.

CDR3 in amino acids: CASSSRVISSTDTQYF. DNA of the CDR3: TGTGCCAGCAGTAGCAGGGTGATATCTAGCACAGATACGCAGTATTTT. The chain carries TRBV2 and TRBJ2-3, with D tentatively TRBD1 (5 bases). This CDR3 comprises 16 residues. The V and J ends lost 5 bases and 0 bases respectively, with 15 bases between them. Germline V gene sequence: CDR1 SNHLY, CDR2 FYNNEI.

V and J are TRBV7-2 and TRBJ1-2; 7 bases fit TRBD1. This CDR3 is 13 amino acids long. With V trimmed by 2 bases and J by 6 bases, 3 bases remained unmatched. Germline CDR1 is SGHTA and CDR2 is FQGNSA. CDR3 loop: CASSLMGTDGYTF. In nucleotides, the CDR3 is TGTGCCAGCAGCTTAATGGGGACAGATGGCTACACCTTC.